A single sample is the source of the 28 T cell receptor beta chains below, sequenced in a study of cytomegalovirus exposure and HLA in healthy donors. This PCR relied on a set of 60 Vbeta primers and 13 Jbeta primers. The table came from immunoSEQ multiplex PCR; TCRdb's copy has only in-frame clones and leaves some out. The repertoire includes some 150,000 clones, 70% to 80% of them detected once, and 8.5% to 10% sits in the top ten. The sample taken for sequencing was PBMCs. These receptors originate from a man between 18 and 29 years old in good health and CMV-seropositive.

The rearrangement links TRBV30 to TRBJ1-3, with D possibly TRBD1 on 5 matching bases. The CDR3 runs 15 residues. Deletions cut 0 bases from V and 0 bases from J, with 9 bases between. The germline V gene has CDR1 GTSNPN and CDR2 SVGIG (reference sequence). CDR3 loop: CAWSVGAASGNTIYF. The CDR3, as DNA: TGTGCCTGGAGTGTAGGGGCAGCCTCTGGAAACACCATATATTTT.

The chain recombines TRBV5-1 with TRBJ2-1, with a possible D match to TRBD1 (5 bases). V was shortened by 5 bases and J by 9 bases, with 9 bases between the two germline ends. The length of the CDR3 is 11 residues. The germline V gene encodes CDR1 SGHRS and CDR2 YFSETQ. CDR3 in amino acids: CASRQTVEQFF. The CDR3 nucleotides read TGCGCCAGCAGACAGACAGTTGAGCAGTTCTTC.

The J gene is TRBJ2-2, the V gene TRBV27; D is unclear. The V and J ends lost 3 bases and 1 base respectively, with 6 bases between them. The CDR3 length is 14 residues. CDR1 and CDR2 (germline): MNHEY, SMNVEV (reference sequence). The CDR3 loop reads CASSFNWNTGELFF. The CDR3 region has the DNA TGTGCCAGCAGTTTTAATTGGAACACCGGGGAGCTGTTTTTT.

This rearrangement joins TRBV6-1 to TRBJ2-1, with 7 bases that match TRBD2. The CDR3 covers 16 residues. The V segment lost 4 bases and the J segment 3 bases; nucleotides outside the gene matches: 9. The germline CDR1 and CDR2 sequences are MNHNS and SASEGT. Here the CDR3 DNA reads TGTGCCAGCAGTGGCGAAGGGCGGGGGTTCTACAATGAGCAGTTCTTC. This gives the protein CASSGEGRGFYNEQFF.

The V call is TRBV11-3, the J call TRBJ2-2; 8 bases align to TRBD1. The CDR3 length is 16 residues. The trim removed 5 bases at V and 4 bases at J, leaving 9 bases unmatched. In germline, CDR1 is SGHNT, CDR2 YENEEA. As DNA, the CDR3 is TGTGCCAGCAGCCGGAGTTGGACAGGGAGCACCGGGGAGCTGTTTTTT. Translating it yields CASSRSWTGSTGELFF.

The table lists this clone with a few counts. The CDR3 reads CATNRDSNPGNTIYF. The CDR3 DNA is TGTGCCACCAACCGGGACAGTAACCCTGGAAACACCATATATTTT. This chain uses TRBV15 with TRBJ1-3; TRBD1 aligns across 7 bases. The ends lost 7 bases at V and 2 bases at J; junction bases unmatched: 8. The germline CDR1 and CDR2 sequences are LNHNV and YYDKDF (reference sequence). This CDR3 has 15 amino acids.

This clone occurred once. The chain employs TRBV7-2 and TRBJ1-3; 9 bases fit TRBD1. The CDR3 is 17 residues long. J gave up 2 bases and V 4 bases, and 9 bases lay outside the gene matches. Looked up from germline, CDR1 is SGHTA and CDR2 is FQGNSA. The CDR3 sequence: CASSYHGQGIPGNTIYF. The CDR3 bases are TGTGCCAGCAGCTACCACGGACAGGGGATTCCTGGAAACACCATATATTTT.

This clone turned up a few times. The chain joins TRBV9 to TRBJ2-1; TRBD1 is a possible D gene (6 bases). Germline V lookup: CDR1 SGDLS, CDR2 YYNGEE. Trimming took off 0 bases at V and 2 bases at J, with 9 bases between the two ends. The CDR3 is 15 amino acids. The CDR3 DNA reads as TGTGCCAGCAGCGTAGCACAGGGAGCCTACAATGAGCAGTTCTTC. This translates into CASSVAQGAYNEQFF. The full variable domain, in which reference TRBV9 and TRBJ2-1 provide the parts outside the CDR3, is DSGVTQTPKHLITATGQRVTLRCSPRSGDLSVYWYQQSLDQGLQFLIQYYNGEERAKGNILERFSAQQFPDLHSELNLSSLELGDSALYFCASSVAQGAYNEQFFGPGTRLTVL.

The chain combines TRBV19 with TRBJ1-3, with D possibly matching TRBD1 (6 bases). The CDR3 loop spans 15 amino acids. Germline V lookup: CDR1 LNHDA, CDR2 SQIVND (reference sequence). Trimming pared 9 bases from V and 1 base from J, leaving 16 bases between. DNA for the CDR3: TGTGCCAGCCGGGAAAACAGGGAATCTGGAAACACCATATATTTT. Its translation: CASRENRESGNTIYF. The full variable domain, completed using reference TRBV19 and TRBJ1-3, is DGGITQSPKYLFRKEGQNVTLSCEQNLNHDAMYWYRQDPGQGLRLIYYSQIVNDFQKGDIAEGYSVSREKKESFPLTVTSAQKNPTAFYLCASRENRESGNTIYFGEGSWLTVV.

The chain links TRBV7-8 to TRBJ1-6; TRBD1 might be the D (6 bases). The V end was cut by 2 bases, the J end by 0 bases, with 11 bases between. CDR1 SGHVS and CDR2 FQNEAQ come from the germline V gene. The CDR3 extends over 17 amino acids. In nucleotides, the CDR3 is TGTGCCAGCAGCTTAAAGGGGGGGAGCTCCTATAATTCACCCCTCCACTTT. Its translation is CASSLKGGSSYNSPLHF. Complete variable domain (other parts from reference TRBV7-8 and TRBJ1-6): GAGVSQSPRYKVAKRGQDVALRCDPISGHVSLFWYQQALGQGPEFLTYFQNEAQLDKSGLPSDRFFAERPEGSVSTLKIQRTQQEDSAVYLCASSLKGGSSYNSPLHFGNGTRLTVT.

This clone was found once. At one end, the junction sequence differs from germline, possibly due to a read error. J is TRBJ1-1 and V is TRBV6-5, with 7 positions matching TRBD1. This CDR3 spans 11 amino acids. Germline V gives CDR1 MNHEY, CDR2 SVGAGI. CDR3 residues: CASRDRAEAFF. CDR3 sequence (DNA): TGTGCCAGCAGAGACAGGGCTGAGGCTTTCTTT.

The chain is built from TRBV5-4 and TRBJ2-1; tentative D call: TRBD2 (6 bases). The CDR3 runs to 16 residues. The germline CDR1 and CDR2 sequences are SGHNT and YYREEE (reference sequence). V lost 4 bases and J 2 bases, leaving 16 bases between the germline ends. The CDR3 loop reads CASSGPLRGTYNEQFF. The DNA for the CDR3 is TGTGCCAGCAGCGGCCCTTTGCGGGGAACCTACAATGAGCAGTTCTTC.

The V and J genes are TRBV4-2 and TRBJ1-2; D is possibly TRBD1 (6 bases). V was cut by 1 base and J by 1 base, with 10 bases left in between. The CDR3 sequence is 15 residues long. Germline V lookup: CDR1 LGHNA, CDR2 YNFKEQ. CDR3 nucleotide sequence: TGTGCCAGCAGCCAAGCAGGGGAACTTAACTATGGCTACACCTTC. As protein: CASSQAGELNYGYTF.

The V gene is TRBV5-5, the J gene TRBJ1-6, with 8 bases that match TRBD1. The CDR3 extends over 14 amino acids. Germline CDR1 SGHKS, CDR2 YYEKEE (reference sequence). V shed 0 bases, J shed 7 bases, and the junction held 0 bases outside the gene matches. This CDR3 is CASSLGTGNSPLHF. The CDR3 DNA is TGTGCCAGCAGCTTGGGGACAGGGAATTCACCCCTCCACTTT.

The chain uses TRBV7-8 and TRBJ2-7, with TRBD2 matching over 7 bases. This CDR3 contains 15 residues. Unmatched junction bases numbered 5, after V lost 2 bases and J lost 1 base. Germline V lookup: CDR1 SGHVS, CDR2 FQNEAQ. The CDR3 loop reads CASSLSGGKSYEQYF. DNA for the CDR3: TGTGCCAGCAGCTTATCCGGGGGGAAATCCTACGAGCAGTACTTC.

About this clone: Additional DNA sequences in this sample encode the identical CDR3. The chain uses TRBV5-1 and TRBJ1-5; possible D gene TRBD1, 6 bases. The germline CDR1 and CDR2 sequences are SGHRS and YFSETQ. The ends were cut back, 3 bases at V and 7 bases at J, with 17 bases in the middle. The CDR3 sequence is 15 residues long. CDR3 residues: CASSSGEGLKQPQHF. Here the CDR3 DNA reads TGCGCCAGCAGCTCAGGGGAGGGACTTAAACAGCCCCAGCATTTT.

The rearrangement uses TRBV10-1 and TRBJ2-1; TRBD2 is a possible D gene (6 bases). V gave up 3 bases and J gave up 2 bases, with 11 bases separating them. The CDR3 loop spans 15 amino acids. Per the germline V gene, CDR1 is WNHNN and CDR2 is SYGVQD (reference sequence). CDR3 coding DNA: TGCGCCAGCAGTGATGGGCTAGCGACCTACAATGAGCAGTTCTTC. Translating it yields CASSDGLATYNEQFF.

The chain is built from TRBV18 and TRBJ1-3, with a tentative D call TRBD1 (5 bases). This CDR3 is built from 16 residues. Trimming stripped 3 bases from V and 2 bases from J, with 14 bases between. Germline assignment: CDR1 KGHSH and CDR2 LQKENI. CDR3: CASSPNGGSTGNTIYF. CDR3 DNA: TGTGCCAGCTCACCGAACGGGGGTTCTACTGGAAACACCATATATTTT.

The genes are TRBV4-1 and TRBJ2-2; possibly TRBD1 for D (6 bases). Germline V gives CDR1 MGHRA, CDR2 YSYEKL. The CDR3 consists of 15 residues. The germline V and J ends were trimmed by 4 bases and 4 bases, with 13 bases remaining between them. CDR3 sequence (DNA): TGCGCCAGCAGCCTAAGTACAGGGTCCACCGGGGAGCTGTTTTTT. It codes for CASSLSTGSTGELFF.

In this sample, this clone turned up once. This rearrangement joins TRBV30 to TRBJ2-7; the match to TRBD2 covers 7 bases. After removal of 1 base from V and 3 bases from J, the junction contained 6 bases not matched to a gene. This CDR3 is built from 14 residues. Germline lookup yields CDR1 GTSNPN and CDR2 SVGIG (reference sequence). CDR3: CAWSGTGGNYEQYF. The CDR3 nucleotides read TGTGCCTGGAGTGGGACGGGGGGAAACTACGAGCAGTACTTC.

This sequence joins TRBV2 and TRBJ2-1; 9 nucleotides line up with TRBD2. The CDR3 has 14 amino acids. Germline V gene lookup returns CDR1 SNHLY and CDR2 FYNNEI. Trimming at V came to 8 bases and at J to 9 bases, leaving 11 bases not matched to a gene. CDR3 nucleotides: TGTGCCAGCGCGGGGCTAGCGGGAAGGGGTGAGCAGTTCTTC. Amino acid sequence: CASAGLAGRGEQFF.

The chain carries TRBV10-1 and TRBJ2-3; D remains ambiguous. The CDR3 contains 13 residues. The germline V gene encodes CDR1 WNHNN and CDR2 SYGVQD (reference sequence). Trimming shortened V by 6 bases and J by 0 bases, and 7 bases separated the two germline ends. CDR3 loop: CASSRGSTDTQYF. CDR3 sequence (DNA): TGCGCCAGCAGCCGCGGTAGCACAGATACGCAGTATTTT.

This clone was picked up a small number of times. J is TRBJ1-1 and V is TRBV10-3; 10 bases map to TRBD1. This CDR3 spans 16 amino acids. Germline lookup yields CDR1 ENHRY and CDR2 SYGVKD. Trimming cost V 4 bases and J 6 bases; bases outside gene matches: 11. CDR3 amino acids: CAISVTGTGVKAEAFF. The CDR3 DNA sequence: TGTGCCATCAGTGTTACCGGGACAGGGGTTAAGGCTGAAGCTTTCTTT.

The chain carries TRBV5-1 and TRBJ2-3; 12 bases are shared with TRBD1. Looked up from germline, CDR1 is SGHRS and CDR2 is YFSETQ. V shed 4 bases, J shed 5 bases, and the junction held 8 bases outside the gene matches. The CDR3 runs to 16 residues. CDR3 amino acids: CASSRRDRGPGDTQYF. The CDR3, as DNA: TGCGCCAGCAGCCGCCGGGACAGGGGGCCGGGAGATACGCAGTATTTT.

The genes are TRBV9 and TRBJ1-3; no reliable D call. Germline values: CDR1 SGDLS, CDR2 YYNGEE. This CDR3 contains 14 residues. Trimming took off 0 bases at V and 2 bases at J, with 6 bases between the two ends. CDR3 in DNA: TGTGCCAGCAGCGTAGGAGGAACTGGAAACACCATATATTTT. Encoded protein: CASSVGGTGNTIYF.

The CDR3 DNA follows: TGTGCCAGCAGCTGGGACAGGACCTCCTACGAGCAGTACTTC. This sequence encodes CASSWDRTSYEQYF. The chain employs TRBV5-5 and TRBJ2-7, with 8 bases matching TRBD1. The CDR3 is 14 residues long. The V gene's germline CDR1 is SGHKS and CDR2 YYEKEE (reference sequence). The ends lost 3 bases at V and 0 bases at J; junction bases unmatched: 2.

The rearrangement links TRBV7-3 to TRBJ1-2; D may be TRBD1 (6 bases). CDR3 size: 13 residues. V shed 5 bases and J shed 8 bases, with 15 bases lying between them. Germline lookup yields CDR1 SGHTA and CDR2 FQGTGA. CDR3 loop: CASSPSGEGGYTF. In nucleotides, the CDR3 is TGTGCCAGCAGCCCCTCAGGGGAGGGGGGCTACACCTTC.

This clone was seen just once. The rearrangement uses TRBV5-4 and TRBJ1-1, with D uncertain. The germline gives CDR1 SGHNT, CDR2 YYREEE (reference sequence). Trimming took off 2 bases at V and 1 base at J, with 12 bases between the two ends. The CDR3 spans 15 residues. The CDR3 loop reads CASSLLRQQNTEAFF. The CDR3 DNA reads as TGTGCCAGCAGCTTATTGCGGCAGCAGAACACTGAAGCTTTCTTT.